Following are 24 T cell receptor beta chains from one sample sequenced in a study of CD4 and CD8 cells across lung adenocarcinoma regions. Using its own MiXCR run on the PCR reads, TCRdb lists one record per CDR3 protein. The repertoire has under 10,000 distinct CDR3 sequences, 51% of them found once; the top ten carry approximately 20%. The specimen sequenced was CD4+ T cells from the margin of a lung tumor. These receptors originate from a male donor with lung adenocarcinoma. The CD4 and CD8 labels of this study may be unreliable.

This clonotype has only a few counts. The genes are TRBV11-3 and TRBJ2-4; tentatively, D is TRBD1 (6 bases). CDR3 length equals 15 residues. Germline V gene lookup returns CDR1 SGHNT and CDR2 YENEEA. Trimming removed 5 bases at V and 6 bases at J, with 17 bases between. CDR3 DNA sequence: TGTGCCAGCAGCCCAGATGGGACACTAATAAACATTCAGTACTTC. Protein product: CASSPDGTLINIQYF.

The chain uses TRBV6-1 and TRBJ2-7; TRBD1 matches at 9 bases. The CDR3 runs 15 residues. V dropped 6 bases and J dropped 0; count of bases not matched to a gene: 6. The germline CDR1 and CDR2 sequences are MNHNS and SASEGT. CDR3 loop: CASRRDRESSYEQYF. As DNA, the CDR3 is TGTGCCAGCAGGAGGGACAGGGAGAGCTCCTACGAGCAGTACTTC.

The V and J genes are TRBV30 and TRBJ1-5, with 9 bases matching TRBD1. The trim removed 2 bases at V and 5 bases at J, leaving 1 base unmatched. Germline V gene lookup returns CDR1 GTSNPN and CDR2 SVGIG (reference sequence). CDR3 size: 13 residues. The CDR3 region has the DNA TGTGCCTGGAGTAGACAGGGGGATCAGCCCCAGCATTTT. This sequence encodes CAWSRQGDQPQHF.

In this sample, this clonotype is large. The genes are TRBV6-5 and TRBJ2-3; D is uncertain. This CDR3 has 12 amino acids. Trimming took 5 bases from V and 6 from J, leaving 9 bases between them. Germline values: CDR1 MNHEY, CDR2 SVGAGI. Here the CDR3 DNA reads TGTGCCAGCAGTAACTGGGCGGATACGCAGTATTTT. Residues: CASSNWADTQYF.

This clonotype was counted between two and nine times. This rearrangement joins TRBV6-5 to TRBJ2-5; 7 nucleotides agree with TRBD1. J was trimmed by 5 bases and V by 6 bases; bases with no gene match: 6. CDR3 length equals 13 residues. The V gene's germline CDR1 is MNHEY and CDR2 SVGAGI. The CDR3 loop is CASRQGSAETQYF. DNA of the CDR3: TGTGCCAGCAGACAGGGGAGCGCGGAGACCCAGTACTTC.

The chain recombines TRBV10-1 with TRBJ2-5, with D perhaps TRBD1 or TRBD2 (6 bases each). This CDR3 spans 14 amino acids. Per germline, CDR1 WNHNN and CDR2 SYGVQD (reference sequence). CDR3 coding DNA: TGCGCGGGCCACGGGGGCGGTGACAAAGAGACCCAGTACTTC. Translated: CAGHGGGDKETQYF.

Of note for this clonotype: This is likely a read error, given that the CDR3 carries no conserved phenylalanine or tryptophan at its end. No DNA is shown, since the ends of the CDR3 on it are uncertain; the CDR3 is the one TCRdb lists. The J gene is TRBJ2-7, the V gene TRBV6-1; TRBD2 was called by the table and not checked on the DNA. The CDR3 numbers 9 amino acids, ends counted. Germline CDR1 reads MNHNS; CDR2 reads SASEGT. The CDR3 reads CASIDPLAG.

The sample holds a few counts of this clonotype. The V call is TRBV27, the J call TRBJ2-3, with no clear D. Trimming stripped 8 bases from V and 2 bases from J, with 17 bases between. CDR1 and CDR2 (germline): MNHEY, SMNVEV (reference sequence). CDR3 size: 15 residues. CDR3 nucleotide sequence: TGTGCCAGCCGACCCCGACGTGACCCCACAGATACGCAGTATTTT. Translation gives CASRPRRDPTDTQYF.

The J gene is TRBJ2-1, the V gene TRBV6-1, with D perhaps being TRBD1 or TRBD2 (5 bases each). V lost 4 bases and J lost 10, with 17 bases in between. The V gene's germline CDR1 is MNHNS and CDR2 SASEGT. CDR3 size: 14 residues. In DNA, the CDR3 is TGTGCCAGCAGTGTAGGGGAGTTCTCCTACGAGCAGTTCTTC. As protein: CASSVGEFSYEQFF.

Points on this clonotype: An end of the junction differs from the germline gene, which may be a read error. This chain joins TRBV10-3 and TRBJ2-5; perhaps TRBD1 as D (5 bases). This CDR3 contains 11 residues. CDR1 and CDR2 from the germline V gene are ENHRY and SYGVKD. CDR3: CGGSDQETQYF. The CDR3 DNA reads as TGTGGGGGCAGTGACCAAGAGACGCAGTACTTT.

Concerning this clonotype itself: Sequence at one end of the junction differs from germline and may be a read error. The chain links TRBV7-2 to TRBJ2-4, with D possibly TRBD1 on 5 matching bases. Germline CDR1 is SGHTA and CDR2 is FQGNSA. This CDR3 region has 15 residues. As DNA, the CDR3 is TGTGCCAGCAGCTTGGCAGGGTTGTTCACAGACATTCAGTACTTT. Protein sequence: CASSLAGLFTDIQYF.

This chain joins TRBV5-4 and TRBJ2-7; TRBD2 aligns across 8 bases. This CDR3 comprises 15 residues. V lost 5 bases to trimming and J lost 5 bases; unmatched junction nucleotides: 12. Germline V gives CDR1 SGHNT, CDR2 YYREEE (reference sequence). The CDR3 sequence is CASRWAGGPVNEQYF. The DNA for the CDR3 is TGTGCCAGCAGGTGGGCGGGAGGCCCCGTGAACGAGCAGTACTTC. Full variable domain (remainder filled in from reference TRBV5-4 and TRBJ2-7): ETGVTQSPTHLIKTRGQQVTLRCSSQSGHNTVSWYQQALGQGPQFIFQYYREEENGRGNFPPRFSGLQFPNYSSELNVNALELDDSALYLCASRWAGGPVNEQYFGPGTRLTVT.

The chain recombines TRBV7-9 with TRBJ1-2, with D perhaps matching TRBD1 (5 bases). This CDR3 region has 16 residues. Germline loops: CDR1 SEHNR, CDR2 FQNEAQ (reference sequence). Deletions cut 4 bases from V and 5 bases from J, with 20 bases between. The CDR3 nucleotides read TGTGCCAGCAGCTCCGGGACTGGGGAGTCCTGGTATGGCTACACCTTC. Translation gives CASSSGTGESWYGYTF.

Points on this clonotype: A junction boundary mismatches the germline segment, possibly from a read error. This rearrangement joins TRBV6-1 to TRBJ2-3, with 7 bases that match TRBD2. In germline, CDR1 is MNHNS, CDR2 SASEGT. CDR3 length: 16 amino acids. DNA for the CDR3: TGTGCCAGCAGCCACCTTCGGGGGAGGGCCTCCGAGGCGCAGTTTTTT. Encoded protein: CASSHLRGRASEAQFF.

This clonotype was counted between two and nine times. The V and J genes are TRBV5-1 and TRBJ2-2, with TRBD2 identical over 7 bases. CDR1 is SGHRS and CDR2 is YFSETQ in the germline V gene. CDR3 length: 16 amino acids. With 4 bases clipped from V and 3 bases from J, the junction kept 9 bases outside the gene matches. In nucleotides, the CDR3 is TGCGCCAGCAGCCTCCCTCGCGGGAGAGACACCGGGGAGCTGTTTTTT. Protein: CASSLPRGRDTGELFF.

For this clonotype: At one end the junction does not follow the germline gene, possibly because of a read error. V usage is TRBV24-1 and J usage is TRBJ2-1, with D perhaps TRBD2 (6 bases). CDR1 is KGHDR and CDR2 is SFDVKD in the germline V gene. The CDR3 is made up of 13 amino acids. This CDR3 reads CATGGTSNNERFF. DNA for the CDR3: TGTGCCACCGGCGGGACTTCAAACAATGAGCGGTTCTTC.

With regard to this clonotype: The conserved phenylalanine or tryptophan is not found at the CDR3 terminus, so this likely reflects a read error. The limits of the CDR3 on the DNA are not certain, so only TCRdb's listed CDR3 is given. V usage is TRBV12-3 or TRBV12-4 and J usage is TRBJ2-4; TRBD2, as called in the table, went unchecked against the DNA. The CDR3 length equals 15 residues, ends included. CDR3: CASSPVRTTQRPSTS.

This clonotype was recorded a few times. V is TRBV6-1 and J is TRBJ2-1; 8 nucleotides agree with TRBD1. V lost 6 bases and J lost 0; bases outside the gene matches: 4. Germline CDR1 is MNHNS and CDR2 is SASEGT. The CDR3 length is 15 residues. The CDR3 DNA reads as TGTGCCAGCAGGCGCGGACAGGGCTCCTACAATGAGCAGTTCTTC. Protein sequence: CASRRGQGSYNEQFF.

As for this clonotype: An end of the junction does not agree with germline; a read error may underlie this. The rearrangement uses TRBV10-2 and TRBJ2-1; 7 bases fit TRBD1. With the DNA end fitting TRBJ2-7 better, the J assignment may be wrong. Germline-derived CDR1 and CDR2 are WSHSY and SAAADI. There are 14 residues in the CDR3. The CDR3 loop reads CASTETGTTYEQYF. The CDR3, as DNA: TGCGCCAGCACTGAGACAGGGACAACCTACGAGCAGTACTTC.

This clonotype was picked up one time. The CDR3 spells CASSDGEPDYEQYF. The DNA for the CDR3 is TGTGCCAGCAGTGATGGCGAGCCCGACTACGAGCAGTACTTC. V is TRBV6-1 and J is TRBJ2-1; D unresolved. The DNA end lines up better with TRBJ2-7; the J call may be wrong. Germline-derived CDR1 and CDR2 are MNHNS and SASEGT. This CDR3 has 14 residues.

CDR3 in amino acids: CASSFGNQPQHF. The CDR3 DNA reads TGTGCCAGCAGTTTTGGTAATCAGCCCCAGCATTTT. This rearrangement joins TRBV28 to TRBJ1-5; D is undetermined. The CDR3 is 12 residues long. Germline V gives CDR1 MDHEN, CDR2 SYDVKM. The V and J ends lost 3 bases and 4 bases respectively, with 4 bases between them.

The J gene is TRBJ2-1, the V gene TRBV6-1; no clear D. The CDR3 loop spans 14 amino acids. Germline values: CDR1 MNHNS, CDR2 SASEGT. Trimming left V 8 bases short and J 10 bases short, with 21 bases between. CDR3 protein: CASEACGNNGEQFF. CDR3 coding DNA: TGTGCCAGCGAGGCCTGTGGGAACAACGGGGAGCAGTTCTTC.

CDR3 bases: TGTGCCAGCAGTGAACCCGGAAGACTCCGGGGCTACACCTTC. As protein: CASSEPGRLRGYTF. The V gene is TRBV6-1, the J gene TRBJ1-2; no clear D. This CDR3 region has 14 residues. V was pared by 2 bases and J by 8 bases, with 15 bases between. In germline, CDR1 is MNHNS, CDR2 SASEGT.

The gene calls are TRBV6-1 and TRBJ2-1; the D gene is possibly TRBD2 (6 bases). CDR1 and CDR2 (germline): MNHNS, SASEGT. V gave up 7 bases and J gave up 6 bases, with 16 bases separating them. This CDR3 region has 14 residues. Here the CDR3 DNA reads TGTGCCAGCATTGGAGGGAACTTAGGCAATGAGCAGTTCTTC. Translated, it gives CASIGGNLGNEQFF.